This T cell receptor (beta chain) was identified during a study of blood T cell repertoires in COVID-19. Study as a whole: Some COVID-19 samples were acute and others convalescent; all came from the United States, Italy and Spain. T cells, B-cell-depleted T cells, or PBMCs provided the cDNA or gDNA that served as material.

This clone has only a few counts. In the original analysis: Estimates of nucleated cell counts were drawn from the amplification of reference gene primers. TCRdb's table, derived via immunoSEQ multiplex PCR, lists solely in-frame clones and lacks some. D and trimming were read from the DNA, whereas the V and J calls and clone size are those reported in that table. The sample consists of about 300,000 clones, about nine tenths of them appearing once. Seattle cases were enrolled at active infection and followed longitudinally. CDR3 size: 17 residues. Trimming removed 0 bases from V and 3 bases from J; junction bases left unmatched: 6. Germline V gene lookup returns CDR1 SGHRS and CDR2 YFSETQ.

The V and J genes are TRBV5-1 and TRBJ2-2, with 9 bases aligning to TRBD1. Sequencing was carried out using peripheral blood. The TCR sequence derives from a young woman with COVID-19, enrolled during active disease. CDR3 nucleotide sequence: TGCGCCAGCAGCTTGGAGGGGACAGGGTATCACACCGGGGAGCTGTTTTTT. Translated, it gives CASSLEGTGYHTGELFF.